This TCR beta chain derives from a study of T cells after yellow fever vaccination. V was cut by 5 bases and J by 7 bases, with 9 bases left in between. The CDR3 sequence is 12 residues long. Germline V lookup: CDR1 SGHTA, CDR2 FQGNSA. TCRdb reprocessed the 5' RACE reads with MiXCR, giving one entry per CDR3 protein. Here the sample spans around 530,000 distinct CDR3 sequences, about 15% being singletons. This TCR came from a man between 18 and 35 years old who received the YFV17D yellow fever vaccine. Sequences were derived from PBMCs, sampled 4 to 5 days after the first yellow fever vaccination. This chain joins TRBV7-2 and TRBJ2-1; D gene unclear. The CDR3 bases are TGTGCCAGCAGCCCCTCGCTGAATGAGCAGTTCTTC. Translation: CASSPSLNEQFF.